The rows below give T cell receptor beta chains drawn from one sample of a study of chronic HIV infection and antiretroviral therapy. TCRdb used MiXCR to reprocess the 5' RACE reads, holding one entry per CDR3 protein. Here the sample spans under 55,000 distinct CDR3 sequences, 19% being singletons. The sequenced sample consisted of peripheral blood. These TCRs come from an adult who had HIV and had not received antiretroviral therapy, or was an uninfected healthy control (not recorded which). Each CDR3 is given with its conserved first and last residue. A D gene is named only where the DNA matches it firmly. The listing skips clone size in some rows; elsewhere it reads once, few, many or a size class.

clone_size j_call d_call v_call cdr3_nt cdr3_aa
NA TRBJ1-1 NA TRBV29-1 TGCAGCGTCGCGAGGGGGGCGTACACTGAAGCTTTCTTT CSVARGAYTEAFF
NA TRBJ1-2 NA TRBV7-8 TGTGCCAGCATGCCGGCAGGGAAGGGTGGCTACACCTTC CASMPAGKGGYTF
NA TRBJ2-7 NA TRBV5-4 TGTGCCTATGGCGTGGGGCGGAGCTACGAGCAGTACTTC CAYGVGRSYEQYF
NA TRBJ2-7 NA TRBV20-1 TGCAGTGCGCCGCGGAATCAACCGCCCTTTAGCGAGCAGTACTTC CSAPRNQPPFSEQYF
NA TRBJ1-4 NA TRBV24-1 TGTGCCACCTCCGATGGAGGAAAACTGTTTTTT CATSDGGKLFF
few TRBJ1-1 NA TRBV28 TGTGCCAGCAGTTTATTAGCGCGTCAGAGGAACGCTGAAGCTTTCTTT CASSLLARQRNAEAFF
NA TRBJ2-7 TRBD1 TRBV5-1 TGCGCCAGCAGCTTGGCTGAGGACAGGGTGGACGAGCAGTACTTC CASSLAEDRVDEQYF
NA TRBJ2-3 TRBD2 TRBV11-2 TGTGCCAGCAGATCGCACAAGCGGGGGCGAACAGATACGCAGTATTTT CASRSHKRGRTDTQYF
NA TRBJ1-1 NA TRBV29-1 TGCAGCGTTGAGGGGATAACACGGACTGAAGCTTTCTTT CSVEGITRTEAFF
few TRBJ1-1 NA TRBV5-1 TGCGCCAGCAGCTTGTTTCCAGCGGCGGACACTGAAGCTTTCTTT CASSLFPAADTEAFF
few TRBJ2-3 TRBD2 TRBV29-1 TGCAGCGGGAGACTAGCGGGAGTGACAACAGATACGCAGTATTTT CSGRLAGVTTDTQYF
NA TRBJ2-1 TRBD2 TRBV7-3 TGTGCCAGCAGCTTAATAGCGGGAGTAAATGAGCAGTTCTTC CASSLIAGVNEQFF
NA TRBJ2-3 TRBD2 TRBV20-1 TGCAGTGCCCCGTCCACTAGCGGCCCTACAGATACGCAGTATTTT CSAPSTSGPTDTQYF
few TRBJ2-6 NA TRBV3-1 TGTGCCAGCAGCCTCCGGGACATCTTAGACTCTGGGGCCAACGTCCTGACTTTC CASSLRDILDSGANVLTF
NA TRBJ2-3 NA TRBV2 TGTGCCAGCAGCGAAGCAGCGGGCGCGCAGTATTTT CASSEAAGAQYF
NA TRBJ1-1 NA TRBV28 TGTGCCAGCAGAACGTGGACTGAAGCTTTCTTT CASRTWTEAFF
few TRBJ1-1 NA TRBV28 TGTGCCAGCAGTTTATTAGTTCGGGGCACTGAAGCTTTCTTT CASSLLVRGTEAFF
NA TRBJ2-7 NA TRBV14 TGTGCCAGCAGCCACTCTTCGTATACATACGAGCAGTACTTC CASSHSSYTYEQYF
few TRBJ2-2 NA TRBV29-1 TGCAGCGTTGGAGGGGCTGGGTGGACCGGGGAGCTGTTTTTT CSVGGAGWTGELFF
few TRBJ1-6 NA TRBV5-1 TGCGCCAGCAGCTTGGAACGGCCCGAGGCCTATAATTCACCCCTCCACTTT CASSLERPEAYNSPLHF
NA TRBJ2-1 TRBD2 TRBV20-1 TGCACCGGACTAGCGGACCCATTAGAGCAGTTCTTC CTGLADPLEQFF
NA TRBJ2-1 NA TRBV6-1 TGTGCCAGCAGAGCCGGGCGGGAAGGTGAGCAGTTCTTC CASRAGREGEQFF
NA TRBJ1-1 NA TRBV6-5 TGTGCCAGCAGCCACTGGACTGAAGCTTTCTTT CASSHWTEAFF
NA TRBJ2-4 NA TRBV27 TGTGCCAGCAGTTTTTCGACTAGAAACATTCAGTACTTC CASSFSTRNIQYF
few TRBJ1-3 TRBD1 TRBV4-1 TGCGCCAGCAGCCAAACAGGGGCCGGTATTACTGGAAACACCATATATTTT CASSQTGAGITGNTIYF
NA TRBJ2-4 NA TRBV14 TGTGCCAGCAGTCCCTTCGTAGGGTTGGGTTTGGCCAAAAACATTCAGTACTTC CASSPFVGLGLAKNIQYF
NA TRBJ2-3 NA TRBV28 TGTGCCAGCAGTCGGGACCCGACCACAGATACGCAGTATTTT CASSRDPTTDTQYF